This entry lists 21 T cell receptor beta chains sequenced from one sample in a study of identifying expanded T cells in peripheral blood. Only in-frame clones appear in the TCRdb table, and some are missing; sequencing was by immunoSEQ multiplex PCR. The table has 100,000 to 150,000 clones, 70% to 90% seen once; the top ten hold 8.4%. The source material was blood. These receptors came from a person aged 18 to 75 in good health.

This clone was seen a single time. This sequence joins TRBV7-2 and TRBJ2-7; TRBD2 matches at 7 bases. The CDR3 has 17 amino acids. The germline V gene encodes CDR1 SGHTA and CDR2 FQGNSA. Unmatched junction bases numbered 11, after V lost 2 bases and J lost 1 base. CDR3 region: CASSLYWGRGVSYEQYF. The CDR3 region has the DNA TGTGCCAGCAGCTTATATTGGGGGAGGGGAGTATCCTACGAGCAGTACTTC.

The CDR3 sequence is CASRGTSGSKNEQFF. The DNA for the CDR3 is TGTGCCAGCAGAGGGACTAGCGGGAGTAAAAATGAGCAGTTCTTC. This chain connects TRBV27 to TRBJ2-1; 14 nucleotides align to TRBD2. J lost 7 bases, V lost 6 bases, and 5 bases had no gene match. The CDR3 consists of 15 residues. Germline CDR1 is MNHEY and CDR2 is SMNVEV (reference sequence).

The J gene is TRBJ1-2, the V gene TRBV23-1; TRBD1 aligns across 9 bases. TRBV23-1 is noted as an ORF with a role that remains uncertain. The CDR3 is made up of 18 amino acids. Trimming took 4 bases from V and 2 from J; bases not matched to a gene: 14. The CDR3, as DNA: TGCGCCAGCAGTCGCCGGACAGGGGAGAACCCATGGAACTATGGCTACACCTTC. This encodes CASSRRTGENPWNYGYTF.

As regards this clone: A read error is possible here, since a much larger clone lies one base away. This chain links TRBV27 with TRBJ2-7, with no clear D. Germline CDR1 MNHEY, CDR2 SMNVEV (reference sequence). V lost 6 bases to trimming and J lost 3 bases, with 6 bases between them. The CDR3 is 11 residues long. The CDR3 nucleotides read TGTGCCAGCAGCCACCTCTACGAGCAGTACTTC. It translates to CASSHLYEQYF.

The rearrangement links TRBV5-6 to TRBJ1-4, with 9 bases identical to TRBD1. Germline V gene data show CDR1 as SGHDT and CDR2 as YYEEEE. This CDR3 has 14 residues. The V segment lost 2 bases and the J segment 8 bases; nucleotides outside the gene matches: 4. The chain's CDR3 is CASSLGDRAEKLFF. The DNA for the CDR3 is TGTGCCAGCAGCTTAGGGGACAGGGCCGAAAAACTGTTTTTT.

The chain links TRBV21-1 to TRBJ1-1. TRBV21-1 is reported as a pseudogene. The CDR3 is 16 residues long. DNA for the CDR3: TGTGCCAGCACCATAAGTACGGGGGCCACGAACACTGAAGCTTTCTTT. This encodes CASTISTGATNTEAFF.

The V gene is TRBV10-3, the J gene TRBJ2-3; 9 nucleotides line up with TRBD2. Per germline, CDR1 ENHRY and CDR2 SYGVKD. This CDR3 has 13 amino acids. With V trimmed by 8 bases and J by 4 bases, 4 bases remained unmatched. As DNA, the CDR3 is TGTGCCATCGGGCTAGCGGGGTCAGATACGCAGTATTTT. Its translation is CAIGLAGSDTQYF.

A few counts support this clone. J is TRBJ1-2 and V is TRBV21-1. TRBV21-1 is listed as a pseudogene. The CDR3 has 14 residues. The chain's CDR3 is CASSTPLTNYGYTF. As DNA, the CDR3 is TGTGCCAGCAGCACCCCTTTGACGAACTATGGCTACACCTTC.

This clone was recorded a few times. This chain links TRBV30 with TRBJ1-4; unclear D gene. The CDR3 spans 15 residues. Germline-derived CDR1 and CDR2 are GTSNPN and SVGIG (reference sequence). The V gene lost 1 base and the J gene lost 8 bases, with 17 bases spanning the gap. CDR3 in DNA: TGTGCCTGGAGTGCCTGGCTTGCCGGTCTCGAAAAACTGTTTTTT. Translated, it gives CAWSAWLAGLEKLFF.

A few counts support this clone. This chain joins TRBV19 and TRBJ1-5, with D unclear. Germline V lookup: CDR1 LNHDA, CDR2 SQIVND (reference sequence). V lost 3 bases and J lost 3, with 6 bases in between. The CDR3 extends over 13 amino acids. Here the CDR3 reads CASSIQDNQPQHF. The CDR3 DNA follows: TGTGCCAGTAGTATTCAGGACAATCAGCCCCAGCATTTT.

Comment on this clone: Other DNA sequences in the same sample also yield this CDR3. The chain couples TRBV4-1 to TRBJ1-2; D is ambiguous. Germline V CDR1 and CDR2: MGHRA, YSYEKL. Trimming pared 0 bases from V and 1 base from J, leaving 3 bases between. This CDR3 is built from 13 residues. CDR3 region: CASSQEYNYGYTF. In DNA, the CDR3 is TGCGCCAGCAGCCAAGAATATAACTATGGCTACACCTTC.

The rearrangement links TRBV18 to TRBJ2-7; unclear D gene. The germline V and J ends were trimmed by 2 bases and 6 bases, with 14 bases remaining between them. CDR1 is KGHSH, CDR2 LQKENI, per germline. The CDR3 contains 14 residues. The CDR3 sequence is CASSPVGQDGEQYF. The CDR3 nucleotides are TGTGCCAGCTCACCAGTAGGCCAAGACGGCGAGCAGTACTTC.

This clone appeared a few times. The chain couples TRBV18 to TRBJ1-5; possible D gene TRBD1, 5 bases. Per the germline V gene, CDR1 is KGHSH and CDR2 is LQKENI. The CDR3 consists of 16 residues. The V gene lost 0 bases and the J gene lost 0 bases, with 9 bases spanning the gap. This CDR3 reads CASSPPGVNSNQPQHF. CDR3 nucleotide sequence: TGTGCCAGCTCACCACCAGGGGTCAATAGCAATCAGCCCCAGCATTTT.

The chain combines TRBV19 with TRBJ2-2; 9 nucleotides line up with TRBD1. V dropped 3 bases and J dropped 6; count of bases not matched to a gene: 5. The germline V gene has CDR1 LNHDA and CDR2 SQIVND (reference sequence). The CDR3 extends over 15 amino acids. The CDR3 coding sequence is TGTGCCAGTAGTATGGACAGGGGAGAAGCCGGGGAGCTGTTTTTT. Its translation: CASSMDRGEAGELFF. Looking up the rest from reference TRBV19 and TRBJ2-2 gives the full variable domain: DGGITQSPKYLFRKEGQNVTLSCEQNLNHDAMYWYRQDPGQGLRLIYYSQIVNDFQKGDIAEGYSVSREKKESFPLTVTSAQKNPTAFYLCASSMDRGEAGELFFGEGSRLTVL.

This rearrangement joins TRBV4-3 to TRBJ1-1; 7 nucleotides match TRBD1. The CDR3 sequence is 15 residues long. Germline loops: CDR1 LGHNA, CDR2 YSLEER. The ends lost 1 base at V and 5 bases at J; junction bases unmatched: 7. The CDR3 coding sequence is TGCGCCAGCAGCCAAGGGAGACAGGGTTGGACTGAAGCTTTCTTT. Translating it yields CASSQGRQGWTEAFF.

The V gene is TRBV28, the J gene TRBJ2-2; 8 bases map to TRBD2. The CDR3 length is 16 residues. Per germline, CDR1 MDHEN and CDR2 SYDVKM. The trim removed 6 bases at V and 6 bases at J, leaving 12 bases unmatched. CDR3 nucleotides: TGTGCCAGCAGCACCTTTGGACGGGGGGGTGCCGGGGAGCTGTTTTTT. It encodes CASSTFGRGGAGELFF. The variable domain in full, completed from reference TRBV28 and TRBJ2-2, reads DVKVTQSSRYLVKRTGEKVFLECVQDMDHENMFWYRQDPGLGLRLIYFSYDVKMKEKGDIPEGYSVSREKKERFSLILESASTNQTSMYLCASSTFGRGGAGELFFGEGSRLTVL.

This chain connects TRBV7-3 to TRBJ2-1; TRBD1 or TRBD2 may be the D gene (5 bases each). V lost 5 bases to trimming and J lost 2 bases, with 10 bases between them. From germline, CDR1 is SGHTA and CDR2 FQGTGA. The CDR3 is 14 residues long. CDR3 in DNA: TGTGCCAGCAGCCCCCTGGGGGCCTACAATGAGCAGTTCTTC. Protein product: CASSPLGAYNEQFF.

In DNA form, the CDR3 reads TGTGCCATCAGGGGATATCGGACTAGCGGGGGGCCTAGAGCCAAAAACATTCAGTACTTC. It translates to CAIRGYRTSGGPRAKNIQYF. V is TRBV10-3 and J is TRBJ2-4; the match to TRBD2 covers 14 bases. The CDR3 totals 20 residues. V shed 6 bases, J shed 0 bases, and the junction held 13 bases outside the gene matches. Germline V gene data show CDR1 as ENHRY and CDR2 as SYGVKD.

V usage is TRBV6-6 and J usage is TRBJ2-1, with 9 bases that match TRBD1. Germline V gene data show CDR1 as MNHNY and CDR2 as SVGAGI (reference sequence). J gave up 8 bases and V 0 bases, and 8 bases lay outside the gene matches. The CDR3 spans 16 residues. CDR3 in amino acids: CASSYSVGQGYDEQFF. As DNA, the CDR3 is TGTGCCAGCAGTTACTCGGTGGGACAGGGATACGATGAGCAGTTCTTC.

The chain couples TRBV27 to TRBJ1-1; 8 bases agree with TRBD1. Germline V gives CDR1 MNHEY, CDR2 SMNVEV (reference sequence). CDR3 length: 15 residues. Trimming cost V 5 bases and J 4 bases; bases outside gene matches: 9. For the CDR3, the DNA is TGTGCCAGCAGTCCAGGGGGCGCATTCATCACTGAAGCTTTCTTT. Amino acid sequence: CASSPGGAFITEAFF.

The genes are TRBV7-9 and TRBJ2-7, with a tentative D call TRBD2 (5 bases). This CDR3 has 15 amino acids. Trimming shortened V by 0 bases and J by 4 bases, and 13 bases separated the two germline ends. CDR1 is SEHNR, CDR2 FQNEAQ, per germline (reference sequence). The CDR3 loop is CASSLASGPFYEQYF. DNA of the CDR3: TGTGCCAGCAGCTTAGCCAGCGGTCCTTTTTACGAGCAGTACTTC.